This T cell receptor beta chain was found in a study of cytomegalovirus exposure and HLA in healthy donors. Study outcomes and limitations: Reported performance of the classifier showed diagnosis of cytomegalovirus status with high specificity and sensitivity. In a later analysis, first-cohort TCR clusters were found to tend to co-occur in the approximately 110 validation repertoires. The study listed 164 cytomegalovirus-associated TCR beta chains.

Germline-derived CDR1 and CDR2 are MNHEY and SMNVEV (reference sequence). CDR3 size: 16 residues. V trimming: 0 bases; J trimming: 2 bases; junction bases outside the gene matches: 0. Clones were read by immunoSEQ multiplex PCR, and TCRdb kept only the in-frame ones, dropping some. The sample carries about 66,000 clones, 90% to 97% recorded once. For this clone: The antigen remains unidentified. Other DNA sequences in the sample encode the same CDR3.

The sequenced material came from PBMCs. This clonotype was sampled from a man aged 18 to 29 in good health and CMV-seronegative. The chain carries TRBV27 and TRBJ2-1; 11 bases align to TRBD2. The CDR3 sequence: CASSLSSGRAYNEQFF. The DNA of the CDR3 is TGTGCCAGCAGTTTATCTAGCGGGAGGGCCTACAATGAGCAGTTCTTC.